What follows are 22 T cell receptor beta chains derived from one specimen sequenced in a study of cytomegalovirus exposure and HLA in healthy donors. The PCR used 60 Vbeta and 13 Jbeta primers. Sequencing was performed with immunoSEQ multiplex PCR; in TCRdb, only in-frame clones are kept and a portion is missing. Of about 200,000 clones in the sample, 70% to 80% were seen once. Sequenced: PBMCs. These receptors were obtained from a woman aged 30 to 39 in good health and CMV-seropositive.

V usage is TRBV10-3 and J usage is TRBJ2-1; 10 bases match TRBD2. The CDR3 extends over 15 amino acids. The ends lost 7 bases at V and 7 bases at J; junction bases unmatched: 10. Germline V lookup: CDR1 ENHRY, CDR2 SYGVKD. The chain's CDR3 is CAIKNRAGGSNEQFF. The CDR3 DNA reads as TGTGCCATCAAGAACAGAGCGGGAGGGAGTAATGAGCAGTTCTTC.

This chain links TRBV6-1 with TRBJ1-6; 7 nucleotides line up with TRBD1. V was pared by 0 bases and J by 9 bases, with 11 bases of the junction left unmatched. The CDR3 runs to 17 residues. Germline V gives CDR1 MNHNS, CDR2 SASEGT. CDR3 sequence (DNA): TGTGCCAGCAGTGAAGCGAGGAGACAGGGAATAGTTTCACCCCTCCACTTT. Translating it yields CASSEARRQGIVSPLHF.

The chain links TRBV6-5 to TRBJ1-2; D unclear. Trimming removed 6 bases from V and 6 bases from J, with 11 bases in between. The length of the CDR3 is 12 residues. From germline, CDR1 is MNHEY and CDR2 SVGAGI. The CDR3 spells CASSPGLDGYTF. DNA of the CDR3: TGTGCCAGCAGCCCTGGACTGGATGGCTACACCTTC.

The chain has TRBV28 and TRBJ1-2, with a possible D match to TRBD1 (5 bases). The CDR3 has 13 residues. Germline CDR1 and CDR2: MDHEN and SYDVKM. Trimming left V 5 bases short and J 5 bases short, with 12 bases between. CDR3 sequence (DNA): TGTGCCAGCAGTGGGGGGATGACTTATGGCTACACCTTC. Protein: CASSGGMTYGYTF.

The chain uses TRBV9 and TRBJ2-2; 10 bases match TRBD2. From germline, CDR1 is SGDLS and CDR2 YYNGEE. This CDR3 region has 17 residues. V lost 4 bases and J lost 6; bases outside the gene matches: 12. The CDR3 coding sequence is TGTGCCAGCAGCCTAGCCAGCGGGGGGGCCGGGGCCGGGGAGCTGTTTTTT. This gives the protein CASSLASGGAGAGELFF. Looking up the rest from reference TRBV9 and TRBJ2-2 gives the full variable domain: DSGVTQTPKHLITATGQRVTLRCSPRSGDLSVYWYQQSLDQGLQFLIQYYNGEERAKGNILERFSAQQFPDLHSELNLSSLELGDSALYFCASSLASGGAGAGELFFGEGSRLTVL.

The gene calls are TRBV6-5 and TRBJ2-7, with 7 bases aligning to TRBD2. V was pared by 5 bases and J by 7 bases, with 11 bases of the junction left unmatched. The CDR3 loop spans 14 amino acids. Germline V gives CDR1 MNHEY, CDR2 SVGAGI. In nucleotides, the CDR3 is TGTGCCAGCAGTCCCGGGACTAACCGGGGGGAGCAGTACTTC. It codes for CASSPGTNRGEQYF.

There are a few counts of this clone. V usage is TRBV19 and J usage is TRBJ2-2, with 13 bases fitting TRBD2. The germline V gene encodes CDR1 LNHDA and CDR2 SQIVND (reference sequence). This CDR3 is 19 amino acids long. Losses at the gene ends were 4 bases for V and 5 bases for J; bases not matched to a gene: 13. This CDR3 reads CASSTPQGLAGVRTGELFF. CDR3 DNA sequence: TGTGCCAGTAGTACTCCACAAGGACTAGCGGGAGTTAGGACCGGGGAGCTGTTTTTT.

The chain combines TRBV15 with TRBJ2-2; D may be TRBD1 (6 bases). Per germline, CDR1 LNHNV and CDR2 YYDKDF (reference sequence). The CDR3 covers 15 residues. Trimming took off 1 base at V and 1 base at J, with 7 bases between the two ends. This chain's CDR3 is CATSRVGGNTGELFF. In nucleotides, the CDR3 is TGTGCCACCAGCAGAGTAGGGGGGAACACCGGGGAGCTGTTTTTT.

This chain links TRBV11-2 with TRBJ2-7, with TRBD1 as a possible D gene (6 bases). Between the trimmed V and J ends, which lost 2 bases and 2 bases, there was a span of 10 bases. This CDR3 has 14 residues. Germline loops: CDR1 SGHAT, CDR2 FQNNGV. The CDR3 region has the DNA TGTGCCAGCAGCTTAAGGGACACCCCCTACGAGCAGTACTTC. Translation gives CASSLRDTPYEQYF.

The chain recombines TRBV18 with TRBJ1-2; D may be TRBD1 (6 bases). Germline CDR1 reads KGHSH; CDR2 reads LQKENI. This CDR3 contains 14 residues. V gave up 2 bases and J gave up 3 bases, with 10 bases separating them. The CDR3 spells CASSPTDSYYGYTF. The CDR3 region has the DNA TGTGCCAGCTCACCAACGGACAGTTACTATGGCTACACCTTC.

This chain connects TRBV29-1 to TRBJ1-2; D gene unclear. The CDR3 has 13 amino acids. From germline, CDR1 is SQVTM and CDR2 ANQGSEA. V was shortened by 5 bases and J by 4 bases, with 14 bases between the two germline ends. CDR3 amino acids: CSVKDPGSYGYTF. In DNA form, the CDR3 reads TGCAGCGTTAAGGATCCAGGATCCTATGGCTACACCTTC.

This sequence joins TRBV29-1 and TRBJ2-5; D remains ambiguous. In germline, CDR1 is SQVTM, CDR2 ANQGSEA. The CDR3 spans 12 residues. Trimming stripped 4 bases from V and 4 bases from J, with 10 bases between. CDR3 bases: TGCAGCGTTGTAGACCCAGGAGAGACCCAGTACTTC. Translation gives CSVVDPGETQYF.

The rearrangement links TRBV29-1 to TRBJ1-2; 10 nucleotides align to TRBD1. Germline V gives CDR1 SQVTM, CDR2 ANQGSEA. This CDR3 comprises 14 residues. V lost 1 base, J lost 4 bases, and 3 bases stayed unmatched. The CDR3 reads CSVEGQGAGYGYTF. The CDR3 nucleotides read TGCAGCGTTGAAGGACAGGGGGCTGGCTATGGCTACACCTTC.

This sequence joins TRBV5-4 and TRBJ1-2, with TRBD1 matching 10 bases. J was trimmed by 4 bases and V by 4 bases; bases with no gene match: 7. The CDR3 covers 15 residues. Germline assignment: CDR1 SGHNT and CDR2 YYREEE (reference sequence). CDR3: CASSLGQGELYGYTF. The CDR3 bases are TGTGCCAGCAGCCTCGGACAGGGGGAGCTCTATGGCTACACCTTC.

This chain links TRBV4-1 with TRBJ2-1; D might be TRBD1 (7 bases). This CDR3 comprises 13 residues. The V and J ends lost 1 base and 15 bases respectively, with 16 bases between them. Germline loops: CDR1 MGHRA, CDR2 YSYEKL. In DNA, the CDR3 is TGCGCCAGCAGCCAAGCCAGGGGGGATGAAGGGTTCTTC. It is translated as CASSQARGDEGFF.

V and J are TRBV2 and TRBJ1-1; no definite D call. Germline CDR1 is SNHLY and CDR2 is FYNNEI. The CDR3 covers 11 residues. Trimming took off 6 bases at V and 7 bases at J, with 9 bases between the two ends. As DNA, the CDR3 is TGTGCCAGCAGAACCCAACTTGAAGCTTTCTTT. This codes for CASRTQLEAFF.

The chain links TRBV7-9 to TRBJ1-2; the match to TRBD1 covers 7 bases. CDR1 is SEHNR, CDR2 FQNEAQ, per germline (reference sequence). This CDR3 contains 16 residues. V gave up 5 bases and J gave up 1 base; unmatched junction bases: 10. CDR3 region: CASSTAYRDSNYGYTF. The CDR3 DNA reads as TGTGCCAGCAGCACCGCCTACCGGGACAGTAACTATGGCTACACCTTC. The variable domain in full, with the rest retrieved from reference TRBV7-9 and TRBJ1-2, is DTGVSQNPRHKITKRGQNVTFRCDPISEHNRLYWYRQTLGQGPEFLTYFQNEAQLEKSRLLSDRFSAERPKGSFSTLEIQRTEQGDSAMYLCASSTAYRDSNYGYTFGSGTRLTVV.

This chain links TRBV19 with TRBJ2-1; maybe TRBD1 (6 bases). The CDR3 totals 12 residues. Germline CDR1 is LNHDA and CDR2 is SQIVND (reference sequence). V dropped 5 bases and J dropped 8 bases, with 10 bases sitting between them. The CDR3, as DNA: TGTGCCAGTAGTCTACAGGGTCATGAGCAGTTCTTC. Protein: CASSLQGHEQFF.

The chain employs TRBV4-1 and TRBJ2-2, with 9 bases fitting TRBD1. Looked up from germline, CDR1 is MGHRA and CDR2 is YSYEKL. The CDR3 is 16 amino acids. Trimming removed 2 bases from V and 7 bases from J; junction bases left unmatched: 8. CDR3 sequence (DNA): TGCGCCAGCAGCCAACACAGGGGGCGATGGGGCGGGGAGCTGTTTTTT. This sequence encodes CASSQHRGRWGGELFF.

This clone has just one count. This sequence joins TRBV2 and TRBJ2-7, with 9 bases identical to TRBD2. This CDR3 comprises 14 residues. CDR1 SNHLY and CDR2 FYNNEI come from the germline V gene. Losses at the gene ends were 2 bases for V and 2 bases for J; bases not matched to a gene: 1. The CDR3 coding sequence is TGTGCCAGCAGTGAAAGCGGGGGGACCTACGAGCAGTACTTC. Its translation is CASSESGGTYEQYF.

The chain has TRBV10-3 and TRBJ2-1; 11 bases match TRBD2. The junction had 14 bases not matched to a gene; V was cut back by 11 bases and J by 8 bases. The CDR3 runs 15 residues. Per the germline V gene, CDR1 is ENHRY and CDR2 is SYGVKD. CDR3 residues: CAVAGGPSGTDEQFF. CDR3 DNA sequence: TGTGCCGTAGCGGGAGGGCCTTCAGGAACGGATGAGCAGTTCTTC.

This chain joins TRBV30 and TRBJ1-5, with D tentatively TRBD1 (5 bases). The CDR3 is 12 residues long. V lost 1 base to trimming and J lost 9 bases, with 10 bases between them. From germline, CDR1 is GTSNPN and CDR2 SVGIG (reference sequence). In nucleotides, the CDR3 is TGTGCCTGGAGTGCCCTGGGGGGGCCCCAGCATTTT. Protein product: CAWSALGGPQHF.